The next 32 T cell receptor beta chains were all read from a single sample in a study of blood T cells in healthy people across ages (dated by TCRdb to between 2015 and 2016). Library preparation used 5' RACE. The sample was run on an Illumina HiSeq 2500. A second PCR of roughly 6 to 11 cycles was performed with a sample-barcoded 5' primer and a J-beta primer mix. The public reads were quality trimmed at Q25 with fastp and then assembled into clones with MiXCR by TCRdb, keeping productive beta chains. Every entry covers one CDR3 protein and lists the most common genes and DNA from its rows. This sample lists hundreds of thousands of distinct CDR3 sequences; more than 50% were detected once. The leading ten clones occupy more than 25% of the sample. Sequenced input: blood. The receptors stem from a man aged 40-50 years in good health.

This chain joins TRBV6-2 or TRBV6-3 and TRBJ2-1; either TRBD1 or TRBD2 may supply D (5 bases each). The DNA end is more similar to TRBJ2-7, so the J call may be wrong. Germline V CDR1 and CDR2: MNHEY, SVGEGT. The CDR3 loop spans 14 amino acids. This CDR3 reads CASSYEGPYLQQYF. CDR3 nucleotide sequence: TGTGCCAGCAGTTACGAGGGACCATACTTACAGCAGTACTTC.

The chain links TRBV7-9 to TRBJ2-4; no clear D gene. Trimming left V 4 bases short and J 9 bases short, with 16 bases between. This CDR3 has 14 residues. The germline V gene encodes CDR1 SEHNR and CDR2 FQNEAQ (reference sequence). Here the CDR3 DNA reads TGTGCCAGCAGCTCAGAACTCCAGCAAGCCATTCAGTACTTC. Its translation: CASSSELQQAIQYF.

The CDR3 region is CATQGGAGQGYGYTF. For the CDR3, the DNA is TGTGCCACCCAAGGTGGGGCGGGACAGGGCTATGGCTACACCTTC. The rearrangement links TRBV28 to TRBJ1-2, with 9 bases that match TRBD1. CDR1 MDHEN and CDR2 SYDVKM come from the germline V gene. V shed 10 bases and J 4 bases; nucleotides not matched to a gene: 13. This CDR3 is 15 amino acids long.

This clonotype was observed a few times. The gene calls are TRBV4-1 and TRBJ2-6; D is uncertain. Germline CDR1 reads MGHRA; CDR2 reads YSYEKL. Trimming removed 8 bases from V and 5 bases from J, with 4 bases in between. The CDR3 length is 11 residues. As DNA, the CDR3 is TGCGCCAGCTCGCGGGCCAACGTCCTGACTTTC. Its protein product is CASSRANVLTF.

The chain carries TRBV4-3 and TRBJ2-7; perhaps TRBD2 as D (5 bases). Per germline, CDR1 LGHNA and CDR2 YSLEER. CDR3 size: 15 residues. V was cut by 2 bases and J by 3 bases, with 14 bases left in between. CDR3 region: CASSQIGLANYEQYF. CDR3 bases: TGCGCCAGCAGCCAAATTGGCCTAGCTAACTACGAGCAGTACTTC.

This chain links TRBV7-2 with TRBJ2-1, with TRBD2 matching 8 bases. With V trimmed by 2 bases and J by 3 bases, 6 bases remained unmatched. Germline CDR1 SGHTA, CDR2 FQGNSA. The CDR3 runs to 16 residues. The CDR3 region is CASSLISGGLYNEQFF. The CDR3 region has the DNA TGTGCCAGCAGCTTAATCAGCGGGGGTCTCTACAATGAGCAGTTCTTC.

The CDR3 is CASSFAWDGEQFF. CDR3 bases: TGTGCCAGCAGCTTCGCATGGGACGGTGAGCAGTTCTTC. This sequence joins TRBV5-5 and TRBJ2-1; the D gene could be TRBD1 or TRBD2 (5 bases each). The CDR3 is made up of 13 amino acids. Trimming shortened V by 2 bases and J by 9 bases, and 12 bases separated the two germline ends. Germline loops: CDR1 SGHKS, CDR2 YYEKEE (reference sequence).

The rearrangement links TRBV21-1 to TRBJ2-5; the table gives TRBD2 as D, unverified against the DNA. TRBV21-1 is recorded as a pseudogene. The CDR3 sequence is 20 residues long. The CDR3 DNA is TGTGCCAGCAGCAAACGGGGGACTAGCGGGAGGAAAGGCTACCAAGAGACCCAGTACTTC. Translation: CASSKRGTSGRKGYQETQYF.

The chain employs TRBV6-1 and TRBJ2-6; 8 bases are shared with TRBD2. CDR1 is MNHNS, CDR2 SASEGT, per germline. The trim removed 5 bases at V and 0 bases at J, leaving 9 bases unmatched. This CDR3 contains 18 residues. The CDR3 is CASSPPGGPLSGANVLTF. The DNA for the CDR3 is TGTGCCAGCAGTCCTCCGGGGGGGCCCCTCTCTGGGGCCAACGTCCTGACTTTC.

This chain uses TRBV4-2 with TRBJ2-3; 9 positions match TRBD2. Germline CDR1 LGHNA, CDR2 YNFKEQ. The ends lost 0 bases at V and 3 bases at J; junction bases unmatched: 4. This CDR3 is built from 16 residues. CDR3: CASSQDEAGGTDTQYF. Written as DNA, the CDR3 is TGTGCCAGCAGCCAAGATGAGGCGGGGGGGACAGATACGCAGTATTTT.

This chain connects TRBV5-5 to TRBJ2-6; no reliable D call. Between the trimmed V and J ends, which lost 4 bases and 4 bases, there was a span of 12 bases. CDR3 length: 15 residues. Germline V lookup: CDR1 SGHKS, CDR2 YYEKEE (reference sequence). CDR3 DNA: TGTGCCAGCAGCCTTGAGCTTGGGGGGGCCAACGTCCTGACTTTC. It is translated as CASSLELGGANVLTF.

The V call is TRBV20-1, the J call TRBJ2-5, with TRBD2 matching over 10 bases. In germline, CDR1 is DFQATT, CDR2 SNEGSKA (reference sequence). The CDR3 runs to 16 residues. Losses at the gene ends were 5 bases for V and 1 base for J; bases not matched to a gene: 10. CDR3 region: CSAWGASGSLQETQYF. CDR3 DNA: TGCAGTGCTTGGGGGGCTAGCGGGAGCCTCCAAGAGACCCAGTACTTC.

This chain links TRBV7-2 with TRBJ2-1; D might be TRBD1 (6 bases). The J call may be in error: the DNA end matches TRBJ2-7 better. Germline V gene lookup returns CDR1 SGHTA and CDR2 FQGNSA. This CDR3 comprises 19 residues. The CDR3 loop reads CASSLAHLTGISTYNEQYF. DNA of the CDR3: TGTGCCAGCAGCTTAGCTCACCTTACAGGGATTTCAACCTACAATGAGCAGTACTTC.

The chain recombines TRBV12-3 or TRBV12-4 with TRBJ1-2, with TRBD1 identical over 9 bases. Trimming removed 6 bases from V and 5 bases from J; junction bases left unmatched: 7. The CDR3 loop spans 14 amino acids. CDR3 bases: TGTGCCAGCAGATCGACAGGGGGATTTTATGGCTACACCTTC. As protein: CASRSTGGFYGYTF.

This rearrangement joins TRBV7-2 to TRBJ2-1; 7 bases align to TRBD2. The CDR3 covers 14 residues. The germline V gene has CDR1 SGHTA and CDR2 FQGNSA. With V trimmed by 2 bases and J by 9 bases, 7 bases remained unmatched. CDR3 DNA: TGTGCCAGCAGCTTAACGGACGGGAGGAGTGAGCAGTTCTTC. Its translation is CASSLTDGRSEQFF.

The chain carries TRBV7-9 and TRBJ2-3, with D possibly being TRBD2 (6 bases). The germline V gene has CDR1 SEHNR and CDR2 FQNEAQ (reference sequence). Trimming removed 6 bases at V and 6 bases at J, with 25 bases between. The CDR3 is 17 amino acids. CDR3 loop: CASSQPRFQGGGDTQYF. As DNA, the CDR3 is TGTGCCAGCAGTCAGCCAAGATTCCAGGGTGGAGGGGATACGCAGTATTTT.

In nucleotides, the CDR3 is TGTGCCAGCACCGAAAGTTCAGCTTTCAACACCGGGGAGCTGTTTTTT. Its protein product is CASTESSAFNTGELFF. This sequence joins TRBV7-2 and TRBJ2-2; no clear D gene. Between the trimmed V and J ends, which lost 7 bases and 2 bases, there was a span of 17 bases. Germline V gives CDR1 SGHTA, CDR2 FQGNSA. The CDR3 is 16 amino acids.

Only a few counts were recorded for this clonotype. This chain connects TRBV12-3 or TRBV12-4 to TRBJ1-5; D not resolved. The V gene lost 3 bases and the J gene lost 7 bases, with 10 bases spanning the gap. CDR3 size: 13 residues. The CDR3, as DNA: TGTGCCAGCAGTTTTGGGGTGGACCAGCCCCAGCATTTT. Amino acids: CASSFGVDQPQHF.

On this clonotype itself: A much larger clone is a single base away; this may be a read error. The chain recombines TRBV12-3 or TRBV12-4 with TRBJ2-7, with 11 bases matching TRBD2. The CDR3 contains 15 residues. After removal of 6 bases from V and 5 bases from J, the junction contained 9 bases not matched to a gene. The CDR3 DNA reads TGTGCCAGCAGCCGTGGGACTAGCGGAGTCGACGAGCAGTACTTC. Encoded protein: CASSRGTSGVDEQYF.

The chain recombines TRBV5-1 with TRBJ2-3; 15 bases are a match to TRBD2. The germline gives CDR1 SGHRS, CDR2 YFSETQ. V lost 3 bases and J lost 5; bases outside the gene matches: 4. The CDR3 spans 16 residues. CDR3 nucleotides: TGCGCCAGCAGCTCCGGACTAGCGGGGGGGGGAGATACGCAGTATTTT. Its protein is CASSSGLAGGGDTQYF.

This sequence joins TRBV6-5 and TRBJ2-3; TRBD2 matches at 11 bases. Germline lookup yields CDR1 MNHEY and CDR2 SVGAGI. There are 16 residues in the CDR3. The ends lost 2 bases at V and 1 base at J; junction bases unmatched: 2. CDR3 protein: CASSYPGLAGTDTQYF. Here the CDR3 DNA reads TGTGCCAGCAGTTACCCGGGACTAGCGGGCACAGATACGCAGTATTTT.

Concerning this clonotype itself: A read error may produce the germline difference seen at one junction end. The V and J genes are TRBV28 and TRBJ2-6; 12 nucleotides align to TRBD1. Germline CDR1 and CDR2: MDHEN and SYDVKM. There are 20 residues in the CDR3. This chain's CDR3 is CASSLALGQGAHSGANALTF. The CDR3 DNA is TGTGCCAGCAGTTTAGCCCTGGGACAGGGGGCACACTCTGGGGCCAACGCCCTGACTTTC.

The table lists this clonotype with a few counts. V is TRBV7-2 and J is TRBJ2-4, with 9 bases identical to TRBD1. Germline assignment: CDR1 SGHTA and CDR2 FQGNSA. Trimming at V came to 0 bases and at J to 2 bases, leaving 2 bases not matched to a gene. The CDR3 spans 16 residues. In DNA form, the CDR3 reads TGTGCCAGCAGCTTAGCAGACAGGGGGTCCAAAAACATTCAGTACTTC. The encoded protein is CASSLADRGSKNIQYF.

The DNA for the CDR3 is TGTGCCAGCAGCTATTCTTCCAGGGGCTACGAGCAGTACTTC. Translated, it gives CASSYSSRGYEQYF. The chain employs TRBV12-3 or TRBV12-4 and TRBJ2-5, with D perhaps TRBD1 (6 bases). Near its end, the DNA agrees better with TRBJ2-7, so the J call may be wrong. The CDR3 has 14 residues.

This clonotype was picked up a small number of times. CDR3 nucleotide sequence: TGCAGCGTTGAACAGCAGAACTATGGCTACACCTTC. It is translated as CSVEQQNYGYTF. This chain uses TRBV29-1 with TRBJ1-2; D not certain. Germline assignment: CDR1 SQVTM and CDR2 ANQGSEA. Trimming removed 2 bases from V and 2 bases from J, with 6 bases in between. The CDR3 is 12 amino acids.

The chain recombines TRBV10-3 with TRBJ2-7, with D hard to call. The J call may not be correct, given that the DNA end is closer to TRBJ2-5. The CDR3 runs 15 residues. Germline V gene sequence: CDR1 ENHRY, CDR2 SYGVKD. CDR3 coding DNA: TGTGCCATCAGTGAGTCCGTTTTGGGTCCGGAGACCCAGTACTTC. It specifies CAISESVLGPETQYF.

This chain links TRBV10-3 with TRBJ1-2, with 8 bases matching TRBD1. Germline assignment: CDR1 ENHRY and CDR2 SYGVKD. CDR3 length: 12 amino acids. The ends lost 6 bases at V and 6 bases at J; junction bases unmatched: 3. CDR3 amino acids: CAISSTGDGYTF. CDR3 bases: TGTGCCATCAGCTCGACAGGGGATGGCTACACCTTC.

This clonotype turned up a few times. This chain links TRBV6-2 or TRBV6-3 with TRBJ1-2, with D possibly matching TRBD1 (6 bases). CDR3 length: 13 residues. CDR1 is MNHEY and CDR2 is SVGEGT in the germline V gene. V lost 8 bases and J 2 bases, leaving 12 bases between the germline ends. The CDR3 here is CASLRGANYGYTF. In DNA form, the CDR3 reads TGTGCCAGCCTCAGGGGAGCGAACTATGGCTACACCTTC.

V and J are TRBV12-3 or TRBV12-4 and TRBJ2-7; D might be TRBD2 (5 bases). V was trimmed by 4 bases and J by 3 bases, leaving 7 bases between them. The CDR3 loop spans 12 amino acids. This chain's CDR3 is CASSYGLYEQYF. The CDR3 DNA sequence: TGTGCCAGCAGTTACGGACTCTACGAGCAGTACTTC.

V and J are TRBV7-2 and TRBJ2-7; D is undetermined. Germline CDR1 is SGHTA and CDR2 is FQGNSA. The CDR3 contains 15 residues. The V end lost 5 bases, the J end lost 0 bases, and 14 bases lay between the germline ends. The CDR3 DNA sequence: TGTGCCAGCAGCCCTGTGGTCCTGAGCTCCTACGAGCAGTACTTC. Translated: CASSPVVLSSYEQYF.

This clonotype was seen just once. The V call is TRBV2, the J call TRBJ2-1, with TRBD1 matching 8 bases. The last part of the DNA fits TRBJ2-7 better; the J call may be wrong. Germline loops: CDR1 SNHLY, CDR2 FYNNEI. The CDR3 runs to 14 residues. The CDR3 region is CASREKLDRAEQYF. The DNA for the CDR3 is TGTGCCAGCAGGGAAAAATTGGACAGGGCCGAGCAGTACTTC.

The chain is built from TRBV7-2 and TRBJ2-7; D uncertain. Judging by the DNA end, TRBJ2-5 fits better; the J call may be wrong. From germline, CDR1 is SGHTA and CDR2 FQGNSA. The CDR3 runs 18 residues. CDR3 in amino acids: CASSFSSGPGFVQETQYF. The DNA for the CDR3 is TGTGCCAGCAGCTTCAGTTCAGGACCTGGTTTCGTACAAGAGACCCAGTACTTC.